Following are 14 T cell receptor beta chains from one sample sequenced in a study of cytomegalovirus exposure and HLA in healthy donors. The PCR used 60 Vbeta and 13 Jbeta primers. Some clones are missing from TCRdb's copy, which holds only in-frame ones; the method was immunoSEQ multiplex PCR. Here the sample spans approximately 150,000 clones, 68% being singletons. The sequencing sample was made of PBMCs. The source of these receptors is a man between 50 and 59 years old in good health and CMV-seronegative.

This clone was seen a handful of times. The gene calls are TRBV6-6 and TRBJ1-5, with 11 positions matching TRBD1. The CDR3 totals 14 residues. CDR1 and CDR2 (germline): MNHNY, SVGAGI (reference sequence). Trimming removed 6 bases from V and 6 bases from J; junction bases left unmatched: 4. In DNA, the CDR3 is TGTGCCAGCAGACTGGGACAGGGGGGTCAGCCCCAGCATTTT. Translating gives CASRLGQGGQPQHF.

The rearrangement links TRBV5-4 to TRBJ1-2; no clear D gene. Germline CDR1 and CDR2: SGHNT and YYREEE (reference sequence). Trimming cost V 1 base and J 2 bases, with 12 bases left between them. This CDR3 has 15 amino acids. In nucleotides, the CDR3 is TGTGCCAGCAGCTTGAATCCGACGGAGAACTATGGCTACACCTTC. Translation: CASSLNPTENYGYTF.

CDR3 nucleotides: TGCGCCAGCAGCTCCACAGGTATGAACACTGAAGCTTTCTTT. It specifies CASSSTGMNTEAFF. The J gene is TRBJ1-1, the V gene TRBV5-1; D perhaps matches TRBD1 (5 bases). The germline V and J ends were trimmed by 3 bases and 0 bases, with 9 bases remaining between them. The V gene's germline CDR1 is SGHRS and CDR2 YFSETQ. The CDR3 extends over 14 amino acids.

The V gene is TRBV4-1, the J gene TRBJ2-7, with D tentatively TRBD2 (6 bases). The V end lost 2 bases, the J end lost 2 bases, and 13 bases lay between the germline ends. The germline CDR1 and CDR2 sequences are MGHRA and YSYEKL. This CDR3 has 15 amino acids. For the CDR3, the DNA is TGCGCCAGCAGCCAACCCGGAGGGGACCCCTACGAGCAGTACTTC. Amino acid sequence: CASSQPGGDPYEQYF.

This clone was detected only a few times. The chain couples TRBV5-4 to TRBJ1-4; D remains unclear. Germline V CDR1 and CDR2: SGHNT, YYREEE (reference sequence). The CDR3 spans 14 residues. V lost 0 bases, J lost 4 bases, and 7 bases lay in between. The chain's CDR3 is CASSLGHFNEKLFF. The CDR3 bases are TGTGCCAGCAGCTTGGGACACTTTAATGAAAAACTGTTTTTT.

The J gene is TRBJ2-1, the V gene TRBV11-2, with 16 positions matching TRBD2. The CDR3 is 15 residues long. Per the germline V gene, CDR1 is SGHAT and CDR2 is FQNNGV. V dropped 0 bases and J dropped 15; count of bases not matched to a gene: 5. As DNA, the CDR3 is TGTGCCAGCAGCTTAGAGGGACTAGCGGGGGGGAGGCGGTTCTTC. Translated: CASSLEGLAGGRRFF. The full variable domain, in which reference TRBV11-2 and TRBJ2-1 provide the parts outside the CDR3, is EAGVAQSPRYKIIEKRQSVAFWCNPISGHATLYWYQQILGQGPKLLIQFQNNGVVDDSQLPKDRFSAERLKGVDSTLKIQPAKLEDSAVYLCASSLEGLAGGRRFFGPGTRLTVL.

The chain uses TRBV6-1 and TRBJ1-5, with 8 positions matching TRBD1. Germline CDR1 and CDR2: MNHNS and SASEGT. The trim removed 2 bases at V and 3 bases at J, leaving 9 bases unmatched. CDR3 length: 17 residues. CDR3 DNA: TGTGCCAGCAGTGAAAGCGCGGCAGGGGGCCTCAATCAGCCCCAGCATTTT. Its protein is CASSESAAGGLNQPQHF.

The chain couples TRBV25-1 to TRBJ1-1, with a tentative D call TRBD1 (5 bases). The germline V gene encodes CDR1 MGHDK and CDR2 SYGVNS. V was trimmed by 4 bases and J by 11 bases, leaving 17 bases between them. The CDR3 is made up of 13 amino acids. The CDR3 DNA reads as TGTGCCAGCAGTGGGGGGGACTTTGGGGGGGCTTTCTTT. Protein sequence: CASSGGDFGGAFF.

This clone was detected once. The rearrangement uses TRBV10-2 and TRBJ2-1; D is undetermined. The germline CDR1 and CDR2 sequences are WSHSY and SAAADI. CDR3 length: 13 residues. The V gene lost 6 bases and the J gene lost 7 bases, with 13 bases spanning the gap. The CDR3 region is CASRLSASNEQFF. The DNA of the CDR3 is TGCGCCAGCAGGCTATCTGCGTCGAATGAGCAGTTCTTC.

This clone has a handful of counts. The chain joins TRBV19 to TRBJ2-7; tentatively, D is TRBD2 (5 bases). Deletions cut 3 bases from V and 0 bases from J, with 12 bases between. Germline values: CDR1 LNHDA, CDR2 SQIVND (reference sequence). This CDR3 is built from 15 residues. The CDR3 DNA reads as TGTGCCAGTAGTATCGTGGACTCTACCTCCTACGAGCAGTACTTC. It specifies CASSIVDSTSYEQYF.

CDR3 sequence: CASSVAGTAAEAFF. For the CDR3, the DNA is TGTGCCAGCAGCGTAGCTGGGACTGCTGCTGAAGCTTTCTTT. The V gene is TRBV9, the J gene TRBJ1-1; D may be TRBD1 (5 bases). The germline CDR1 and CDR2 sequences are SGDLS and YYNGEE. The CDR3 totals 14 residues. Trimming pared 0 bases from V and 6 bases from J, leaving 12 bases between.

The V and J genes are TRBV18 and TRBJ2-7, with D perhaps matching TRBD1 (5 bases). Germline CDR1 KGHSH, CDR2 LQKENI. The V gene lost 6 bases and the J gene lost 4 bases, with 16 bases spanning the gap. The CDR3 extends over 14 amino acids. DNA for the CDR3: TGTGCCAGCTCCCTCAATCTAGACAGATACGAGCAGTACTTC. Translating gives CASSLNLDRYEQYF.

This clone turned up a few times. V is TRBV7-7 and J is TRBJ1-4, with D possibly being TRBD1 (6 bases). The CDR3 extends over 15 amino acids. CDR1 SSHAT and CDR2 FNYEAQ come from the germline V gene (reference sequence). Trimming stripped 1 base from V and 0 bases from J, with 6 bases between. The CDR3 region has the DNA TGTGCCAGCAGCTTAGGACAGGCAACTAATGAAAAACTGTTTTTT. Protein sequence: CASSLGQATNEKLFF.

The chain has TRBV2 and TRBJ2-7; 9 bases line up with TRBD2. J lost 7 bases, V lost 7 bases, and 5 bases had no gene match. The germline gives CDR1 SNHLY, CDR2 FYNNEI. The CDR3 is 12 residues long. This chain's CDR3 is CASKAGGREQYF. The CDR3 DNA reads as TGTGCCAGCAAGGCGGGGGGGCGAGAGCAGTACTTC.